This is a list of T cell receptor beta chains from one sample in a study of metastatic and nonmetastatic thyroid tumors. Via MiXCR, TCRdb re-called the PCR reads. Here the sample spans some 13,000 clones, 12% being singletons. The sequencing sample was made of blood. The origin of the receptors is a female donor with papillary thyroid cancer or a benign thyroid nodule (not recorded which). Some clones in this sample may be carry-over from other donors' samples. Each CDR3 is given with its conserved first and last residue. The D gene is left open where the match is weak. Part of the rows lack a size; the others show once, few, many or a class for expanded clones.

j_gene | d_gene | abundance | v_gene | len | CDR3nt | CDR3aa
TRBJ1-1 | - | few | TRBV12-3/TRBV12-4 | 14 | TGTGCCAGCGGTTGGAAGAAGTTGAACACTGAAGCTTTCTTT | CASGWKKLNTEAFF
TRBJ2-7 | - | medium-sized | TRBV6-1 | 12 | TGTGCCAGCAGTGAATCGGGATACGAGCAGTACTTC | CASSESGYEQYF
TRBJ2-1 | - | many | TRBV20-1 | 13 | TGCAGTGCACCCGACAGGGAGGGAAATGAGCAGTTCTTC | CSAPDREGNEQFF
TRBJ1-1 | - | many | TRBV6-1 | 13 | TGTGCCAGCAGCCTAGGTTCAGGGGCTGAAGCTTTCTTT | CASSLGSGAEAFF
TRBJ1-2 | TRBD1 | many | TRBV19 | 15 | TGTGCCAGTAGTATGGGGACAGGGGGTGACTATGGCTACACCTTC | CASSMGTGGDYGYTF
TRBJ1-3 | - | - | TRBV28 | 12 | TGTGCATCAGCCCAGGAAGGAAACACCATATATTTT | CASAQEGNTIYF
TRBJ2-1 | - | many | TRBV5-8 | 15 | TGTGCCAGCAGCTTGTTAGGAGCGGGCTACAATGAGCAGTTCTTC | CASSLLGAGYNEQFF
TRBJ2-7 | - | medium-sized | TRBV6-1 | 14 | TGTGCCAGCAAATGGACGAGCAGTACCTACGAGCAGTACTTC | CASKWTSSTYEQYF
TRBJ1-3 | - | many | TRBV18 | 14 | TGTGCCAGCTCACCAGGCACAGGGGGAAACACCATATATTTT | CASSPGTGGNTIYF
TRBJ2-1 | - | many | TRBV11-3 | 13 | TGTGCCAGCAGCTGGAACGGACTCAATGAGCAGTTCTTC | CASSWNGLNEQFF
TRBJ2-3 | TRBD2 | many | TRBV5-1 | 15 | TGCGCCAGCAGCCCGACTAGCGGGGGCACAGATACGCAGTATTTT | CASSPTSGGTDTQYF
TRBJ2-1 | TRBD1 | - | TRBV5-4 | 17 | TGTGCCAGCAGCTTTCGAGCATCGGCAGGGGGCTCCAATGAGCAGTTCTTC | CASSFRASAGGSNEQFF
TRBJ1-1 | TRBD1 | - | TRBV5-1 | 13 | TGCGCCAGCAAGGACAGGGTGGAAACTGAAGCTTTCTTT | CASKDRVETEAFF
TRBJ2-6 | TRBD1 | many | TRBV11-3 | 16 | TGTGCCAGCATCAACCCGACAGGGTCTGGGGCCAACGTCCTGACTTTC | CASINPTGSGANVLTF
TRBJ1-3 | - | - | TRBV6-1 | 14 | TGTGCCAGCGCCTCCAGGGTGTCTGGAAACACCATATATTTT | CASASRVSGNTIYF
TRBJ2-7 | - | medium-sized | TRBV7-2 | 12 | TGTGCCAGCAGCTGGGGGTCCGGCGAGCAGTACTTC | CASSWGSGEQYF
TRBJ1-5 | TRBD1 | medium-sized | TRBV28 | 16 | TGTGCCAGCAGTCCTCATCAACAGGGGGCGAGCCAGCCCCAGCATTTT | CASSPHQQGASQPQHF
TRBJ1-5 | - | - | TRBV6-1 | 13 | TGTGCCAGCAGTCGGAGTAGCAATCAGCCCCAGCATTTT | CASSRSSNQPQHF
TRBJ1-2 | TRBD1 | medium-sized | TRBV2 | 13 | TGTGCCAGCAGTGTTCAACAGGGGTATGGCTACACCTTC | CASSVQQGYGYTF
TRBJ2-3 | TRBD2 | - | TRBV28 | 14 | TGTGCCAGCAGTTCCATAGCGGGAGAAGATACGCAGTATTTT | CASSSIAGEDTQYF
TRBJ1-5 | - | many | TRBV20-1 | 13 | TGCAGTGCTATTGTCAGGGGCAGTCAGCCCCAGCATTTT | CSAIVRGSQPQHF
TRBJ2-5 | - | many | TRBV3-1 | 12 | TGTGCCAGCAGCCAAGAACAAGAGACCCAGTACTTC | CASSQEQETQYF
TRBJ1-3 | TRBD1 | once | TRBV5-1 | 13 | TGCGCCAGCAGCCGGGACAGCGGAAACACCATATATTTT | CASSRDSGNTIYF
TRBJ2-5 | TRBD2 | many | TRBV20-1 | 15 | TGCAGTGCTAGAGTGATCGGGGGGGCCGGGGAGACCCAGTACTTC | CSARVIGGAGETQYF
TRBJ2-3 | TRBD2 | few | TRBV7-3 | 15 | TGTGCCAGCAGCATTGGACTAGCCGCTACAGATACGCAGTATTTT | CASSIGLAATDTQYF
TRBJ1-1 | - | - | TRBV27 | 14 | TGTGCCAGCAGTTTATCGTGGGGGAACACTGAAGCTTTCTTT | CASSLSWGNTEAFF
TRBJ1-2 | - | medium-sized | TRBV11-3 | 13 | TGTGCCAGCAGCCTGACAGGAACTCGTGGCTACACCTTC | CASSLTGTRGYTF